This paragraph covers one TCR beta chain sequence. This entry belongs to a study of blood T cells in healthy people across ages. The germline V gene encodes CDR1 MDHEN and CDR2 SYDVKM. The J segment lost 0 bases and the V segment lost 6 bases, leaving 5 bases of the junction unmatched. There are 15 residues in the CDR3. Through a sample-barcoded 5' primer and a J-beta primer mix, a second PCR was run for roughly 6 to 12 cycles. TCRdb re-derived calls from the 5' RACE reads in MiXCR, one entry per CDR3 protein. Of roughly 830,000 distinct CDR3 sequences in the sample, about 62% were seen once. The specimen sequenced was blood. The rearrangement uses TRBV28 and TRBJ2-3; TRBD1 agrees at 8 bases. This sequence originates from a man in his thirties or forties in good health. The CDR3 coding sequence is TGTGCCAGCAGGGGGACAGGTTTTAGCACAGATACGCAGTATTTT. Translating gives CASRGTGFSTDTQYF.